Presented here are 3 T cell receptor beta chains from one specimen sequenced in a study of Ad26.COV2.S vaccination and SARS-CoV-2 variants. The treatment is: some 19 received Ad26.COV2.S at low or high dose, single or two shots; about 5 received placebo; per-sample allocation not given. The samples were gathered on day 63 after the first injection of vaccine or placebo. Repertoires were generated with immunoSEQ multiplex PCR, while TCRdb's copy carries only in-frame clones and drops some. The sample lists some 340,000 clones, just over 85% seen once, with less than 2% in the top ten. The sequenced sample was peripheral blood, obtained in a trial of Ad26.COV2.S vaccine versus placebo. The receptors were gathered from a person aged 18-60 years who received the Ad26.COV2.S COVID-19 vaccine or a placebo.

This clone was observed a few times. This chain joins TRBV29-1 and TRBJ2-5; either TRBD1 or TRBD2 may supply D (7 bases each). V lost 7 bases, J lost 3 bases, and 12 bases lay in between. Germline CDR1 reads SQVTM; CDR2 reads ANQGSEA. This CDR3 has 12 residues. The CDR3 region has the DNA TGCAGCGGAGCAGGGGGGGAAGAGACCCAGTACTTC. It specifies CSGAGGEETQYF.

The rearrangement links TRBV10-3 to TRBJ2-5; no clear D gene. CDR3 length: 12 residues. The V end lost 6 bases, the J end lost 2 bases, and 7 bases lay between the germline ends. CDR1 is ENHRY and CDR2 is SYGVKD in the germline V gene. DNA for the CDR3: TGTGCCATCAGCAGAGAGCAAGAGACCCAGTACTTC. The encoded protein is CAISREQETQYF.

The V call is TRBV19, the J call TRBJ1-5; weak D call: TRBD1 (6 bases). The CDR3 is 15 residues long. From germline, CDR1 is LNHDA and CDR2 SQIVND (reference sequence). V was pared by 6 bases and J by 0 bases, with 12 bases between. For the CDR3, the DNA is TGTGCCAGTAGAAATGGGACATATAGCAATCAGCCCCAGCATTTT. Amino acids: CASRNGTYSNQPQHF.